The 22 T cell receptor beta chains listed next were all sequenced from one sample in a study of beta chain features in type 1 diabetes. The study reverse transcribed the entire isolated RNA, so it sequenced expressed TCRB transcripts. Assay used: immunoSEQ multiplex PCR; TCRdb lists only in-frame clones, some missing. In the table there are roughly 450,000 clones, roughly an eighth of which are singletons. Sequencing was carried out using naive CD4+ T cells from blood. The receptors were gathered from a woman under 30 in good health.

As concerns this clone: The same CDR3 can be traced to other DNA sequences in this sample. This chain joins TRBV29-1 and TRBJ2-7, with TRBD1 identical over 9 bases. V lost 4 bases, J lost 5 bases, and 0 bases stayed unmatched. Germline CDR1 and CDR2: SQVTM and ANQGSEA. The CDR3 is 11 amino acids. In DNA, the CDR3 is TGCAGCGTTGGACAGGGGGACGAGCAGTACTTC. Its protein product is CSVGQGDEQYF.

In its sample, this clone was seen a few times. The chain carries TRBV5-6 and TRBJ2-1, with 9 positions matching TRBD1. This CDR3 contains 15 residues. Trimming removed 1 base from V and 8 bases from J; junction bases left unmatched: 7. Germline lookup yields CDR1 SGHDT and CDR2 YYEEEE. CDR3 in amino acids: CASSLLGQGSDEQFF. The DNA of the CDR3 is TGTGCCAGCAGCTTGTTAGGACAGGGGTCGGATGAGCAGTTCTTC.

V usage is TRBV19 and J usage is TRBJ2-1; 8 bases are a match to TRBD2. V lost 6 bases and J lost 7; bases outside the gene matches: 8. The CDR3 loop spans 14 amino acids. The germline V gene encodes CDR1 LNHDA and CDR2 SQIVND (reference sequence). This CDR3 reads CASRRSGRGNEQFF. The CDR3, as DNA: TGTGCCAGTAGGAGGAGCGGGAGAGGTAATGAGCAGTTCTTC.

This chain uses TRBV23-1 with TRBJ2-7; D call uncertain. TRBV23-1 is annotated as an ORF whose role is uncertain. Deletions cut 0 bases from V and 6 bases from J, with 9 bases between. The CDR3 sequence is 13 residues long. CDR3 sequence reads: CASSQSYGSEQYF. CDR3 coding DNA: TGCGCCAGCAGTCAATCATACGGATCCGAGCAGTACTTC.

This clone has a handful of counts. This chain connects TRBV4-1 to TRBJ2-7; TRBD1 is a possible D gene (7 bases). This CDR3 is built from 19 residues. Trimming cost V 5 bases and J 6 bases, with 32 bases left between them. Germline loops: CDR1 MGHRA, CDR2 YSYEKL. The CDR3 nucleotides read TGCGCCAGCAGCGGGCGAAAGGGGGATAGAGCAACAGGGGACTGCGAGCAGTACGTC. It is translated as CASSGRKGDRATGDCEQYV.

This clone was seen more than once but under ten times. The chain is built from TRBV9 and TRBJ2-5; 7 bases line up with TRBD1. Germline V gene sequence: CDR1 SGDLS, CDR2 YYNGEE. This CDR3 region has 16 residues. The ends lost 4 bases at V and 1 base at J; junction bases unmatched: 10. The CDR3 DNA reads TGTGCCAGCAGCCCTCTTTCGGGACAGACCCAAGAGACCCAGTACTTC. Residues: CASSPLSGQTQETQYF.

This clone was counted a few times. This sequence joins TRBV7-8 and TRBJ2-7, with D uncertain. Trimming removed 2 bases from V and 0 bases from J, with 8 bases in between. Germline CDR1 SGHVS, CDR2 FQNEAQ. The CDR3 extends over 14 amino acids. CDR3 residues: CASSLMLSSYEQYF. CDR3 nucleotides: TGTGCCAGCAGCTTAATGCTTAGCTCCTACGAGCAGTACTTC.

The rearrangement uses TRBV6-6 and TRBJ2-1, with 7 bases fitting TRBD1. Germline V CDR1 and CDR2: MNHNY, SVGAGI (reference sequence). The V and J ends lost 0 bases and 14 bases, in that order; junction bases with no gene match: 4. The CDR3 is 12 amino acids. For the CDR3, the DNA is TGTGCCAGCAGTTACTCGAGCCAGGGGGAGTTCTTC. Its translation is CASSYSSQGEFF.

This clone was counted between two and nine times. The chain is built from TRBV6-6 and TRBJ2-5; TRBD1 matches 7 bases. The germline gives CDR1 MNHNY, CDR2 SVGAGI (reference sequence). V lost 6 bases, J lost 4 bases, and 14 bases stayed unmatched. The CDR3 covers 16 residues. This chain's CDR3 is CASRTPDRAGGETQYF. The CDR3 nucleotides read TGTGCCAGCAGAACTCCAGACAGGGCGGGTGGAGAGACCCAGTACTTC.

The rearrangement joins TRBV30 to TRBJ2-1; 7 positions match TRBD2. With V trimmed by 0 bases and J by 7 bases, 3 bases remained unmatched. CDR1 is GTSNPN, CDR2 SVGIG, per germline (reference sequence). The CDR3 covers 13 residues. In DNA, the CDR3 is TGTGCCTGGAGTGTACGGGAGGAAAATGAGCAGTTCTTC. It specifies CAWSVREENEQFF.

This rearrangement joins TRBV15 to TRBJ2-1; D gene unclear. V was cut by 3 bases and J by 5 bases, with 8 bases left in between. This CDR3 is 13 amino acids long. Germline V lookup: CDR1 LNHNV, CDR2 YYDKDF (reference sequence). DNA for the CDR3: TGTGCCACCAGCAGCGACCCGAACAATGAGCAGTTCTTC. It codes for CATSSDPNNEQFF. The variable domain in full, completed from reference TRBV15 and TRBJ2-1, reads DAMVIQNPRYQVTQFGKPVTLSCSQTLNHNVMYWYQQKSSQAPKLLFHYYDKDFNNEADTPDNFQSRRPNTSFCFLDIRSPGLGDTAMYLCATSSDPNNEQFFGPGTRLTVL.

A few counts support this clone. V and J are TRBV29-1 and TRBJ2-3, with a possible D match to TRBD1 (6 bases). The V end lost 8 bases, the J end lost 1 base, and 13 bases lay between the germline ends. CDR1 is SQVTM and CDR2 is ANQGSEA in the germline V gene. The CDR3 is 13 residues long. In DNA, the CDR3 is TGCAGCACCCCAGGGGTGGGCACAGATACGCAGTATTTT. It translates to CSTPGVGTDTQYF.

This clone was counted between two and nine times. The chain carries TRBV5-1 and TRBJ1-2; maybe TRBD1 (5 bases). This CDR3 region has 14 residues. Germline lookup yields CDR1 SGHRS and CDR2 YFSETQ. Trimming shortened V by 4 bases and J by 2 bases, and 12 bases separated the two germline ends. The CDR3 bases are TGCGCCAGCAGCACATTGACAGCCAACTATGGCTACACCTTC. Its protein product is CASSTLTANYGYTF.

The gene calls are TRBV7-2 and TRBJ2-4; D perhaps matches TRBD1 (6 bases). The CDR3 loop spans 13 amino acids. Germline CDR1 SGHTA, CDR2 FQGNSA. Trimming took 5 bases from V and 12 from J, leaving 17 bases between them. CDR3 loop: CASSRVDRNAQYF. The CDR3 nucleotides are TGTGCCAGCAGCCGAGTTGACAGGAATGCTCAGTACTTC.

This chain connects TRBV15 to TRBJ1-1, with D unclear. This CDR3 contains 16 residues. Looked up from germline, CDR1 is LNHNV and CDR2 is YYDKDF (reference sequence). Trimming removed 0 bases from V and 5 bases from J, with 16 bases in between. The CDR3 here is CATSRDLADLGTEAFF. The CDR3 DNA follows: TGTGCCACCAGCAGAGATTTGGCAGATCTAGGGACTGAAGCTTTCTTT.

The sample holds a few counts of this clone. The chain carries TRBV18 and TRBJ2-1, with D uncertain. The V gene's germline CDR1 is KGHSH and CDR2 LQKENI. This CDR3 contains 12 residues. Trimming took 3 bases from V and 8 from J, leaving 8 bases between them. CDR3 residues: CASSPGLDEQFF. In nucleotides, the CDR3 is TGTGCCAGCTCACCGGGTTTGGATGAGCAGTTCTTC.

V usage is TRBV4-2 and J usage is TRBJ2-7, with 7 bases that match TRBD2. CDR3 length: 16 residues. Unmatched junction bases numbered 11, after V lost 0 bases and J lost 6 bases. Germline CDR1 and CDR2: LGHNA and YNFKEQ. Here the CDR3 reads CASSQDRASGDGEQYF. The CDR3 DNA reads TGTGCCAGCAGCCAAGATAGGGCTAGCGGTGACGGCGAGCAGTACTTC.

On this clone itself: This CDR3 is also generated by other DNA sequences in the sample. This chain links TRBV7-9 with TRBJ2-5, with D unresolved. The CDR3 sequence is 13 residues long. Per germline, CDR1 SEHNR and CDR2 FQNEAQ (reference sequence). Trimming removed 1 base at V and 4 bases at J, with 7 bases between. The CDR3 region has the DNA TGTGCCAGCAGCTTAGTTGGAACAGAGACCCAGTACTTC. Translated, it gives CASSLVGTETQYF.

The rearrangement uses TRBV2 and TRBJ2-2; 7 bases are a match to TRBD1. CDR3 length: 15 residues. The J segment lost 1 base and the V segment lost 6 bases, leaving 5 bases of the junction unmatched. Germline CDR1 and CDR2: SNHLY and FYNNEI. The CDR3 reads CASRSGTVNTGELFF. CDR3 coding DNA: TGTGCCAGCAGATCCGGGACAGTGAACACCGGGGAGCTGTTTTTT. The full variable domain, rest sourced from reference TRBV2 and TRBJ2-2, is EPEVTQTPSHQVTQMGQEVILRCVPISNHLYFYWYRQILGQKVEFLVSFYNNEISEKSEIFDDQFSVERPDGSNFTLKIRSTKLEDSAMYFCASRSGTVNTGELFFGEGSRLTVL.

This clone was counted between two and nine times. The V and J genes are TRBV18 and TRBJ1-5; D is unresolved. The CDR3 loop spans 13 amino acids. Deletions cut 2 bases from V and 4 bases from J, with 6 bases between. Germline V gene sequence: CDR1 KGHSH, CDR2 LQKENI. The CDR3: CASSPAGNQPQHF. The DNA of the CDR3 is TGTGCCAGCTCACCAGCGGGTAATCAGCCCCAGCATTTT.

The chain links TRBV6-5 to TRBJ2-3, with a tentative D call TRBD2 (6 bases). The CDR3 extends over 14 amino acids. The germline gives CDR1 MNHEY, CDR2 SVGAGI. V lost 8 bases and J 6 bases, leaving 18 bases between the germline ends. In nucleotides, the CDR3 is TGTGCCAGCGTGGGGGGACTCGATGGCGATACGCAGTATTTT. It specifies CASVGGLDGDTQYF.

This sequence joins TRBV6-5 and TRBJ1-5, with TRBD1 identical over 7 bases. CDR3 length: 13 residues. V dropped 9 bases and J dropped 3; count of bases not matched to a gene: 5. Per germline, CDR1 MNHEY and CDR2 SVGAGI. CDR3 loop: CASSQGPNQPQHF. DNA for the CDR3: TGTGCCAGTTCACAGGGGCCCAATCAGCCCCAGCATTTT.